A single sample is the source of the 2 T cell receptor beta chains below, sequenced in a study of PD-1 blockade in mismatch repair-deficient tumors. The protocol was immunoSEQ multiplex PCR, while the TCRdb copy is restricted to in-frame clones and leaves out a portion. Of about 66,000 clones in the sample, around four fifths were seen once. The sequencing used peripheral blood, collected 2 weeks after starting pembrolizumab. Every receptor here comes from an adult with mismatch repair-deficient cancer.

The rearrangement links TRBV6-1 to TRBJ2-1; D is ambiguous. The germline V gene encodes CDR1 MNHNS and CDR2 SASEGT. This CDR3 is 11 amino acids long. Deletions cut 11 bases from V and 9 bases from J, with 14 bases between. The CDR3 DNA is TGTGCCGGAGAGGAAGTGGGTGAGCAGTTCTTC. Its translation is CAGEEVGEQFF.

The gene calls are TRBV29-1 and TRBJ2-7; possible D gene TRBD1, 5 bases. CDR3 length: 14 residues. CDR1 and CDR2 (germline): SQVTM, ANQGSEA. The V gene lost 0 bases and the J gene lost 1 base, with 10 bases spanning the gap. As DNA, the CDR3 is TGCAGCGTTGAAGAGGGGCCAGGGTCCTACGAGCAGTACTTC. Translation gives CSVEEGPGSYEQYF.